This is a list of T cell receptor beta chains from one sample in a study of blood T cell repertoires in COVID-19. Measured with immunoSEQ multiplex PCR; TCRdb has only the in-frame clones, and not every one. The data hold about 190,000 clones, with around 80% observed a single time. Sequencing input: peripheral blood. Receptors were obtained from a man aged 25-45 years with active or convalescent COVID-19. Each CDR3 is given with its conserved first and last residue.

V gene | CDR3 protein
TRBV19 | CASSIQGTANYGYTF
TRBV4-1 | CASSQQTVTDHSPLHF
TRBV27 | CATRTGGTEAFF
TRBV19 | CASSDHSGLAKNIQYF
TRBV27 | CASSLWAVGYEQYF
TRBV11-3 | CASTMGGHTSYNEQFF
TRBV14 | CASSQLAGLGTDTQYF
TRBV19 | CASSTQAHSYEQYF
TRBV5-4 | CASSLWVAGGPDEQFF
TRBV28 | CASTPYASGGLNYGYTF
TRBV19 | CASSIGQSLGYTF
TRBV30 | CAWSSGLAGGASYNEQFF
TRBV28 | CASSPSGGAADTQYF
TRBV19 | CASSPWDRGMHGYTF
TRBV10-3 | CAISGPQQGTEAFF
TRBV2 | CASNTGQGNSPLHF
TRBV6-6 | CASTVGQGYGYTF
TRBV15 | CATSRDLVRELFF
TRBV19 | CASRTGGTEAFF
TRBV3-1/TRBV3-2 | CASSPGHLEAFF
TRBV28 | CASSPLRGRESGNTIYF
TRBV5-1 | CASSFSGKETQYF
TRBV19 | CASSFAASGTGGYEQYF
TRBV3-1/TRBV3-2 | CASSQGTTNQPQHF
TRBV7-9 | CASSAQQGDQPQHF
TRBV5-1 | CASSSDSSTNEKLFF
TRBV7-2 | CASSLRRGRGSTGELFF
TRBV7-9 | CASSPPTSDEDNEQFF
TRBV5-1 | CASSFMAIGDSDGYTF
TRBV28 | CASSPQVTSGYTF
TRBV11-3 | CASRLGTALDEKLFF
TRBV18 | CASSPNRDSEQYF
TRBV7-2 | CASSFGTGGETQYF
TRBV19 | CASTETINYGYTF
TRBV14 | CASSPRQDSTDTQYF
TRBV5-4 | CASSLGGADTEAFF
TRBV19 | CASSRVTGQGLGNEKLFF
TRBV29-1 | CSVNGGAPDTQYF
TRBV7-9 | CASSSRTGIEAFF
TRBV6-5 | CASGRGAGEQYF
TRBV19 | CASSTPGQGAGELFF
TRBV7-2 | CASSSGLAAATYEQYF
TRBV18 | CASSPQEVIGTEAFF
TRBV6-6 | CASSYATNEQFF
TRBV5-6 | CASSFRQGWNQPQHF
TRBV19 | CASTMVGGGLNEQFF
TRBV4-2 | CASSRGTSSSSYNEQFF
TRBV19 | CASSYSGTAYSNQPQHF
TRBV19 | CASSITITGFYNEQFF
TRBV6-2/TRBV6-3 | CASSYGLVNEQFF